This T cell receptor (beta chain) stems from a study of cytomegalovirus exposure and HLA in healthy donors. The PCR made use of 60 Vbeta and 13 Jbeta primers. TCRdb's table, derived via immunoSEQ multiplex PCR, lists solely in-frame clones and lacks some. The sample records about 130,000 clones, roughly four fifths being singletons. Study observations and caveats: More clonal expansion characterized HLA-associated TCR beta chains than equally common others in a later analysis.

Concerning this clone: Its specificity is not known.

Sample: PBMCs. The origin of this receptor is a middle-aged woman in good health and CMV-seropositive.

The CDR3 nucleotides read TGCGCCAGCAGCACGGGACAGTCTGAAGCTTTCTTT. This translates into CASSTGQSEAFF. The rearrangement joins TRBV5-1 to TRBJ1-1; 7 bases map to TRBD1. CDR1 is SGHRS, CDR2 YFSETQ, per germline. The CDR3 totals 12 residues. The V and J ends lost 4 bases and 6 bases, in that order; junction bases with no gene match: 3.